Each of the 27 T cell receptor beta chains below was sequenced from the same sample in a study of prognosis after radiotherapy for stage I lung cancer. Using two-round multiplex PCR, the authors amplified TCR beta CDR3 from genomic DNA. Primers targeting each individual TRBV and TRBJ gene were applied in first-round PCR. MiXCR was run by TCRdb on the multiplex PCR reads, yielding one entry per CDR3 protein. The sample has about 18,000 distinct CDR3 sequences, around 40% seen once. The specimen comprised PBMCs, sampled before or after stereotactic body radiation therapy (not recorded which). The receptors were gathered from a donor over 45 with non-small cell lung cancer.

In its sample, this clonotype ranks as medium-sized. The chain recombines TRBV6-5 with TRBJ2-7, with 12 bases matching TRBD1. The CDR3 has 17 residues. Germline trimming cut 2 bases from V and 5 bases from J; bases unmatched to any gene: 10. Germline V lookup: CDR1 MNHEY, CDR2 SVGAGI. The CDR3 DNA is TGTGCCAGCAGTTACGCAGGGGGACAGGGGGCGCATCACGAGCAGTACTTC. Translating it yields CASSYAGGQGAHHEQYF.

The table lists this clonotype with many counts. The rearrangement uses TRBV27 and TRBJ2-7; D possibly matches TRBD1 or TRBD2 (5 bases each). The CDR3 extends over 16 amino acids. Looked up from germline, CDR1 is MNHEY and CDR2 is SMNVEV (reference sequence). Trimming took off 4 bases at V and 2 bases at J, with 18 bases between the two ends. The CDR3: CASSSRFLGRTYEQYF. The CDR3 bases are TGTGCCAGCAGTTCAAGATTTTTGGGACGCACCTACGAGCAGTACTTC.

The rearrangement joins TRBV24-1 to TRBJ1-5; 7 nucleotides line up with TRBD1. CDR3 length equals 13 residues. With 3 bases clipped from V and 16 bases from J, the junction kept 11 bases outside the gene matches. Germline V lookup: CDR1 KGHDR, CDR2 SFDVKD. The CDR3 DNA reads TGTGCCACCAGTGATCCCGCGACAGGGACAATACATTTT. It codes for CATSDPATGTIHF.

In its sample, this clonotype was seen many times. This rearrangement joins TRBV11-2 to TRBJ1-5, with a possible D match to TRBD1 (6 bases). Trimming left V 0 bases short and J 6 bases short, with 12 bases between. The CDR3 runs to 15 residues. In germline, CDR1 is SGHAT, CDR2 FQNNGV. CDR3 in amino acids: CASSLDRGSGQPQHF. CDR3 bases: TGTGCCAGCAGCTTAGACAGGGGATCAGGTCAGCCCCAGCATTTT.

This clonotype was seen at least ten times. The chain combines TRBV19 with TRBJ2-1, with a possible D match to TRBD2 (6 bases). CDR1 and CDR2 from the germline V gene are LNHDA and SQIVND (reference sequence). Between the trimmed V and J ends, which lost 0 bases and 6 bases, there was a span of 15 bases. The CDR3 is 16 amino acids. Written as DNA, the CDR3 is TGTGCCAGTAGTATAGAAGGCCGACTAGATCGCAATGAGCAGTTCTTC. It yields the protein CASSIEGRLDRNEQFF.

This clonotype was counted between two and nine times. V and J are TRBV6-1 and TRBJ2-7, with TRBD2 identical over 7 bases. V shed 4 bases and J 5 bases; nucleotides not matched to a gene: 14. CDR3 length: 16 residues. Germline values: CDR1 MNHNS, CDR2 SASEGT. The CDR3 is CASSVHLGSGRDEQYF. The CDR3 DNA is TGTGCCAGCAGTGTCCACCTTGGTAGTGGGAGGGACGAGCAGTACTTC.

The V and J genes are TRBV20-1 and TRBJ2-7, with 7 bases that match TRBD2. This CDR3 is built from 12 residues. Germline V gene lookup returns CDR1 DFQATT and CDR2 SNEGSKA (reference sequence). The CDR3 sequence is CRPGGSSYEQYF. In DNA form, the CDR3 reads TGCAGACCAGGCGGGAGCTCCTACGAGCAGTACTTC.

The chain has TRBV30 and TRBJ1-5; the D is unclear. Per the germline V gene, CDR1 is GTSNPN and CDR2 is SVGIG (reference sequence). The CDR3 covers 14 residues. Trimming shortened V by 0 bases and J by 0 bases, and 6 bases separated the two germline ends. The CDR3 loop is CAWSVGYSNQPQHF. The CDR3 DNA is TGTGCCTGGAGTGTTGGTTATAGCAATCAGCCCCAGCATTTT.

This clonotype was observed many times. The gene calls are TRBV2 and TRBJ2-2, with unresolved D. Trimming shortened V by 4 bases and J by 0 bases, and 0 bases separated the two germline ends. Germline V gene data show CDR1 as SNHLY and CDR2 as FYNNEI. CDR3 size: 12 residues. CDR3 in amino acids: CASSANTGELFF. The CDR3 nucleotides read TGTGCCAGCAGTGCGAACACCGGGGAGCTGTTTTTT.

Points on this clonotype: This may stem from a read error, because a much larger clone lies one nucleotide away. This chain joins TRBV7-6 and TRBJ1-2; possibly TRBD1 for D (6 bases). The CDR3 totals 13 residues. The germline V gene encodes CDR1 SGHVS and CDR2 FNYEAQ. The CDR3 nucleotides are TGTGCCAGCAGCTTGGTAGGGGACAATGGCCACACCTTC. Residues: CASSLVGDNGHTF.

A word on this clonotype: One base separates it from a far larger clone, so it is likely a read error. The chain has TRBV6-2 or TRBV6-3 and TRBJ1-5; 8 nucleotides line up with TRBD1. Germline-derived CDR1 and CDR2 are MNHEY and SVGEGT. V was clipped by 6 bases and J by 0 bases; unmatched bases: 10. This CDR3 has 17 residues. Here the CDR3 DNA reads TGTGCCAGCAGGCGGGACAGGCTGCTTTATAGCAATCAGCCCCAGCATTTT. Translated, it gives CASRRDRLLYSNQPQHF.

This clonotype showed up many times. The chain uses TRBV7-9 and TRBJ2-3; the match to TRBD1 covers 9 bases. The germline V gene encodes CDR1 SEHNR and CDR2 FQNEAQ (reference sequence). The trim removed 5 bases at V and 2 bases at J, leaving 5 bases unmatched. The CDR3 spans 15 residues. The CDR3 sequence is CASSIRDRDTDTQYF. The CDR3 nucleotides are TGTGCCAGCAGCATCCGGGACAGGGACACAGATACGCAGTATTTT.

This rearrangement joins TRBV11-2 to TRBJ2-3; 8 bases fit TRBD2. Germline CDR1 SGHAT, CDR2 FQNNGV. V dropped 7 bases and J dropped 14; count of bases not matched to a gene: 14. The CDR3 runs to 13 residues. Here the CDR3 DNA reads TGTGCCAGCACCATAACGGGGGGGCAGCATTTGTATTTT. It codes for CASTITGGQHLYF.

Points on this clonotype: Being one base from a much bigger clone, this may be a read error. The CDR3 region is CASSTRYRTEKLFF. CDR3 nucleotides: TGTGCCAGCAGCACCCGGTACAGGACGGAAAAACTGTTTTTT. J is TRBJ1-4 and V is TRBV7-2; D may be TRBD1 (5 bases). The CDR3 spans 14 residues. Looked up from germline, CDR1 is SGHTA and CDR2 is FQGNSA. Deletions cut 5 bases from V and 8 bases from J, with 15 bases between. The full variable domain, with the rest looked up from reference TRBV7-2 and TRBJ1-4, is GAGVSQSPSNKVTEKGKDVELRCDPISGHTALYWYRQSLGQGLEFLIYFQGNSAPDKSGLPSDRFSAERTGGSVSTLTIQRTQQEDSAVYLCASSTRYRTEKLFFGSGTQLSVL.

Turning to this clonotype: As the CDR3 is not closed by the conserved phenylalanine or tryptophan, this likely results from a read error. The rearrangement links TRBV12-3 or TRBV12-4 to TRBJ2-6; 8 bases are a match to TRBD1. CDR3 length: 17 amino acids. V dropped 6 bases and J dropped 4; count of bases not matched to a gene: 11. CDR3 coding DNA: TGTGCCAGCAGCCGGACAGGGTTTATGTCAGGGGCCAACGTCCTGACTTCC. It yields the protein CASSRTGFMSGANVLTS.

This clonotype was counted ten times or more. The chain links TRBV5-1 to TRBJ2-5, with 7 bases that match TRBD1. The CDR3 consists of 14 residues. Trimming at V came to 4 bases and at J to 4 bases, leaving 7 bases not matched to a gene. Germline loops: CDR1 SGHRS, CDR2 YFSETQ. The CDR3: CASSPQGIRETQYF. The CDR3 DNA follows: TGCGCCAGCAGCCCACAGGGGATACGAGAGACCCAGTACTTC.

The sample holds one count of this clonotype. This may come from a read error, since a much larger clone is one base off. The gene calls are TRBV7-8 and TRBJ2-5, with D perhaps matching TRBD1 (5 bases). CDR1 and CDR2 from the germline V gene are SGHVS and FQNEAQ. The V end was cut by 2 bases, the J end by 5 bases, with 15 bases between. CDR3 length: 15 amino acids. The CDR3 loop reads CASSLSIQVAETQYF. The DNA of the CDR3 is TGTGCCAGCAGCTTAAGTATACAGGTGGCCGAGACCCAGTACTTC.

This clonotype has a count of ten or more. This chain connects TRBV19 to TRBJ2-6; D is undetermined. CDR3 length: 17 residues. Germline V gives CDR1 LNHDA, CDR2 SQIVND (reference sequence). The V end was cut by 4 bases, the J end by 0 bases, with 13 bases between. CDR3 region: CASSRDSGSSGANVLTF. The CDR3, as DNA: TGTGCCAGTAGTAGGGATTCTGGGTCCTCTGGGGCCAACGTCCTGACTTTC.

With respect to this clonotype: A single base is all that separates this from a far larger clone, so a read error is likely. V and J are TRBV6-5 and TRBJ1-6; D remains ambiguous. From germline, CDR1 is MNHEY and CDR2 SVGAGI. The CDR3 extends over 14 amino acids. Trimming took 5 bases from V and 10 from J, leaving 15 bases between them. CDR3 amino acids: CASSHTSEGSPLHF. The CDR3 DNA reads TGTGCCAGCAGTCATACCTCGGAGGGCTCACCCCTCCACTTT.

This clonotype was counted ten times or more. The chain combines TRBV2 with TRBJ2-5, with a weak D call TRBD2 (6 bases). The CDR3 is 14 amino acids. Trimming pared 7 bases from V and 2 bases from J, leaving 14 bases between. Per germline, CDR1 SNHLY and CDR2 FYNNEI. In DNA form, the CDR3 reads TGTGCCAGCACCCGGAGGGTCCCACAAGAGACCCAGTACTTC. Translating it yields CASTRRVPQETQYF.

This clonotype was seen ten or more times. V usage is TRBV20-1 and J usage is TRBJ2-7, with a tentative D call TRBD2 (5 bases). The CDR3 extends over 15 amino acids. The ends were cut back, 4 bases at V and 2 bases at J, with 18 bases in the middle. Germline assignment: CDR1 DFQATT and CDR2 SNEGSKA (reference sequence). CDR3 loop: CSAISPGELAYEQYF. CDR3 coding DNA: TGCAGTGCTATCTCGCCCGGGGAACTGGCCTACGAGCAGTACTTC.

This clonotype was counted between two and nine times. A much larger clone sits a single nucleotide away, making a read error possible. The CDR3: CASLGLAGTDTQYF. CDR3 sequence (DNA): TGTGCCAGCCTAGGACTCGCCGGCACAGATACGCAGTATTTT. This chain joins TRBV5-5 and TRBJ2-3, with D perhaps matching TRBD2 (5 bases). CDR1 and CDR2 (germline): SGHKS, YYEKEE (reference sequence). CDR3 length: 14 amino acids. Between the trimmed V and J ends, which lost 7 bases and 1 base, there was a span of 13 bases.

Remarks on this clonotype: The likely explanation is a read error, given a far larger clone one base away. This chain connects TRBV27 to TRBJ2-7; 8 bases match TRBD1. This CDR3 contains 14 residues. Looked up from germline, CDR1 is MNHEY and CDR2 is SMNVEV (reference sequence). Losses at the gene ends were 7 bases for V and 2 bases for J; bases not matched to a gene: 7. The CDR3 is CASTQTGAPYEQYF. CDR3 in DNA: TGTGCCAGCACCCAGACAGGGGCACCCTACGAGCAGTACTTC.

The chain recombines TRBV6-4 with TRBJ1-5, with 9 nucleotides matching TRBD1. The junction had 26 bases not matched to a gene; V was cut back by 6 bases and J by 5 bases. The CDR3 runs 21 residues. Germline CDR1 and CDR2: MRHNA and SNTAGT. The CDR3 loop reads CASRYRGRKQEQRCPHQPQHF. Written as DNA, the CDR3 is TGTGCCAGCAGATACAGGGGGCGCAAACAGGAGCAGCGGTGTCCTCATCAGCCCCAGCATTTT.

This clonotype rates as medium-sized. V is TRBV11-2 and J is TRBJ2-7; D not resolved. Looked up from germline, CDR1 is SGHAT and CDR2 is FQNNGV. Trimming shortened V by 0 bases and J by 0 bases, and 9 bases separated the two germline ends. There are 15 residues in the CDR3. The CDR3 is CASSLDVFDSYEQYF. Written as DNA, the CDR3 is TGTGCCAGCAGCTTAGACGTGTTCGACTCCTACGAGCAGTACTTC.

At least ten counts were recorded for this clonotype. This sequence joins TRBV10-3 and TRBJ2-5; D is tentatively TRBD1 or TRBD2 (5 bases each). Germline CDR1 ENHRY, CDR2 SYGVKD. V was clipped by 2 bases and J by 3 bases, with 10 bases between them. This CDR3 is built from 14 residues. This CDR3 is CAISEPGSKETQYF. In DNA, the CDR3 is TGTGCCATCAGTGAGCCAGGGAGTAAAGAGACCCAGTACTTC.

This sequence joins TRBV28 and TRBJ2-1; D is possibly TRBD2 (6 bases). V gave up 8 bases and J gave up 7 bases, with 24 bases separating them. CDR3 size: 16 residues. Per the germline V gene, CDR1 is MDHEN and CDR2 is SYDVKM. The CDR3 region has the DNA TGTGCCAGCTCGCGACCCGGGACTCCTTACCGGAATGAGCAGTTCTTC. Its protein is CASSRPGTPYRNEQFF.